These 19 T cell receptor beta chains came from one sample sequenced in a study of technical replicates of blood from several donors. Profiled with immunoSEQ multiplex PCR; TCRdb holds only in-frame clones, not every one. The sample lists about 13,000 clones, about 86% seen once, with about an eighth in the top ten. Material: PBMCs. These TCRs come from a human donor in good health.

V gene TRBV13 combines with J gene TRBJ2-7, with 10 bases fitting TRBD1. The CDR3 runs 14 residues. Germline CDR1 reads PRHDT; CDR2 reads FYEKMQ (reference sequence). The junction had 6 bases not matched to a gene; V was cut back by 6 bases and J by 4 bases. The CDR3 is CASSPRDRGYEQYF. The DNA for the CDR3 is TGTGCCAGCAGTCCACGGGACAGGGGTTACGAGCAGTACTTC.

The chain carries TRBV2 and TRBJ1-2, with D possibly matching TRBD1 (5 bases). The CDR3 runs 15 residues. The V gene lost 1 base and the J gene lost 4 bases, with 13 bases spanning the gap. Germline V gene lookup returns CDR1 SNHLY and CDR2 FYNNEI. The CDR3 DNA is TGTGCCAGCAGTGAAGATCCGGGAGACAGCTATGGCTACACCTTC. As protein: CASSEDPGDSYGYTF.

The J gene is TRBJ2-7, the V gene TRBV30; TRBD2 aligns across 12 bases. In germline, CDR1 is GTSNPN, CDR2 SVGIG (reference sequence). CDR3 size: 14 residues. With 4 bases clipped from V and 2 bases from J, the junction kept 3 bases outside the gene matches. The DNA for the CDR3 is TGTGCCTGGACCCGACTAGCGGGGGCCTACGAGCAGTACTTC. Encoded protein: CAWTRLAGAYEQYF.

The chain is built from TRBV6-1 and TRBJ1-3, with a possible D match to TRBD1 (5 bases). The CDR3 has 17 residues. With 1 base removed from V and 5 bases from J, the gap between germline ends came to 18 bases. Per the germline V gene, CDR1 is MNHNS and CDR2 is SASEGT. The CDR3 DNA sequence: TGTGCCAGCAGTGAAGACGGTGGGCAGGGCACTCGAAACACCATATATTTT. Its translation is CASSEDGGQGTRNTIYF.

This chain uses TRBV7-6 with TRBJ2-1; TRBD2 is a possible D gene (5 bases). Germline assignment: CDR1 SGHVS and CDR2 FNYEAQ. V was pared by 8 bases and J by 2 bases, with 7 bases between. The CDR3 totals 12 residues. The CDR3 spells CASSGAYNEQFF. DNA of the CDR3: TGTGCCAGCTCCGGGGCCTACAATGAGCAGTTCTTC.

This chain connects TRBV18 to TRBJ2-1; TRBD2 matches at 13 bases. Per the germline V gene, CDR1 is KGHSH and CDR2 is LQKENI. V shed 3 bases and J 8 bases; nucleotides not matched to a gene: 4. This CDR3 spans 15 amino acids. The CDR3 sequence: CASSPGTSGNDEQFF. The DNA for the CDR3 is TGTGCCAGCTCACCCGGGACTAGCGGGAACGATGAGCAGTTCTTC.

V is TRBV28 and J is TRBJ2-2; 7 nucleotides agree with TRBD2. The CDR3 has 15 amino acids. Looked up from germline, CDR1 is MDHEN and CDR2 is SYDVKM. V shed 4 bases and J 7 bases; nucleotides not matched to a gene: 9. The CDR3 nucleotides read TGTGCCAGCAGTTCCGGGACTACCCCAGGCGGGGAGCTGTTTTTT. Encoded protein: CASSSGTTPGGELFF.

This clone was counted a few times. The V call is TRBV4-1, the J call TRBJ1-4; 7 positions agree with TRBD1. From germline, CDR1 is MGHRA and CDR2 YSYEKL. This CDR3 region has 16 residues. Losses at the gene ends were 6 bases for V and 5 bases for J; bases not matched to a gene: 12. The CDR3 loop reads CASSYGQAEGNEKLFF. Here the CDR3 DNA reads TGCGCCAGCAGTTACGGACAGGCCGAGGGGAATGAAAAACTGTTTTTT.

V usage is TRBV30 and J usage is TRBJ1-2, with D tentatively TRBD1 (5 bases). Trimming took 5 bases from V and 4 from J, leaving 8 bases between them. Germline lookup yields CDR1 GTSNPN and CDR2 SVGIG (reference sequence). This CDR3 contains 11 residues. In DNA form, the CDR3 reads TGTGCCTGGGCGGGACTCTATGGCTACACCTTC. It encodes CAWAGLYGYTF.

The CDR3 nucleotides are TGTGCCTGGAGTGTGGGAGGTTGGGAGACCCAGTACTTC. Amino acid sequence: CAWSVGGWETQYF. The genes are TRBV30 and TRBJ2-5; D might be TRBD2 (6 bases). This CDR3 spans 13 amino acids. Between the trimmed V and J ends, which lost 0 bases and 5 bases, there was a span of 10 bases. CDR1 is GTSNPN and CDR2 is SVGIG in the germline V gene (reference sequence).

This chain joins TRBV5-8 and TRBJ2-5, with D perhaps matching TRBD2 (6 bases). Looked up from germline, CDR1 is SGHTS and CDR2 is YDEGEE. The length of the CDR3 is 14 residues. Trimming shortened V by 2 bases and J by 5 bases, and 13 bases separated the two germline ends. In DNA, the CDR3 is TGTGCCAGCAGCTTTTGGGGAGGTTCTGAGACCCAGTACTTC. Its protein product is CASSFWGGSETQYF.

This clone has just a few counts. The V call is TRBV19, the J call TRBJ2-1; 10 nucleotides match TRBD2. The germline CDR1 and CDR2 sequences are LNHDA and SQIVND (reference sequence). CDR3 length: 16 residues. The V and J ends lost 6 bases and 6 bases, in that order; junction bases with no gene match: 11. The CDR3 sequence: CASSPLLAGDRNEQFF. As DNA, the CDR3 is TGTGCCAGTAGCCCTCTCCTAGCGGGAGATCGCAATGAGCAGTTCTTC.

The chain has TRBV19 and TRBJ2-6; D might be TRBD1 (5 bases). This CDR3 comprises 19 residues. Germline loops: CDR1 LNHDA, CDR2 SQIVND (reference sequence). V was clipped by 4 bases and J by 0 bases, with 19 bases between them. DNA of the CDR3: TGTGCCAGTAGTAGCGGAAGACAGATTCTTCTCTCTGGGGCCAACGTCCTGACTTTC. Protein sequence: CASSSGRQILLSGANVLTF.

The rearrangement links TRBV10-3 to TRBJ2-1; D perhaps matches TRBD2 (5 bases). CDR1 and CDR2 (germline): ENHRY, SYGVKD. V lost 6 bases and J lost 5, with 17 bases in between. There are 15 residues in the CDR3. The CDR3 here is CAISQAEFGDNEQFF. CDR3 DNA: TGTGCCATCAGCCAAGCGGAGTTCGGGGACAATGAGCAGTTCTTC.

The gene calls are TRBV2 and TRBJ1-1; 11 bases match TRBD1. The CDR3 has 18 amino acids. Germline values: CDR1 SNHLY, CDR2 FYNNEI. V lost 3 bases to trimming and J lost 1 base; unmatched junction nucleotides: 10. The DNA of the CDR3 is TGTGCCAGCAGTGATAATTGGGGACAGGGGGAAGGGAACACTGAAGCTTTCTTT. As protein: CASSDNWGQGEGNTEAFF. The variable domain in full, completed from reference TRBV2 and TRBJ1-1, reads EPEVTQTPSHQVTQMGQEVILRCVPISNHLYFYWYRQILGQKVEFLVSFYNNEISEKSEIFDDQFSVERPDGSNFTLKIRSTKLEDSAMYFCASSDNWGQGEGNTEAFFGQGTRLTVV.

This clone was recorded only once. V is TRBV11-2 and J is TRBJ2-2, with 10 bases that match TRBD1. Trimming removed 3 bases from V and 6 bases from J; junction bases left unmatched: 7. Germline V gene lookup returns CDR1 SGHAT and CDR2 FQNNGV. This CDR3 spans 16 amino acids. This CDR3 reads CASSLLEGTGAGELFF. The CDR3 nucleotides read TGTGCCAGCAGCTTGCTCGAAGGGACAGGGGCCGGGGAGCTGTTTTTT.

The chain uses TRBV19 and TRBJ1-4, with 8 bases lining up with TRBD1. Germline-derived CDR1 and CDR2 are LNHDA and SQIVND (reference sequence). V dropped 4 bases and J dropped 7; count of bases not matched to a gene: 11. The CDR3 covers 16 residues. CDR3 in amino acids: CASSTQATGAGEKLFF. As DNA, the CDR3 is TGTGCCAGTAGTACCCAAGCGACAGGGGCAGGTGAAAAACTGTTTTTT.

This clone was counted a single time. The V gene is TRBV10-1, the J gene TRBJ1-4; D is possibly TRBD1 (6 bases). CDR3 size: 13 residues. V shed 6 bases and J shed 8 bases, with 13 bases lying between them. Per germline, CDR1 WNHNN and CDR2 SYGVQD (reference sequence). The CDR3 nucleotides read TGCGCCAGCAGCCAGGGGAGTGGCGAAAAACTGTTTTTT. Amino acids: CASSQGSGEKLFF.

The J gene is TRBJ2-1, the V gene TRBV5-1; 10 bases map to TRBD1. CDR1 is SGHRS and CDR2 is YFSETQ in the germline V gene. Unmatched junction bases numbered 6, after V lost 4 bases and J lost 8 bases. This CDR3 is 14 amino acids long. CDR3 sequence: CASSGTGDRHEQFF. CDR3 nucleotides: TGCGCCAGCAGCGGGACAGGGGATAGGCATGAGCAGTTCTTC.